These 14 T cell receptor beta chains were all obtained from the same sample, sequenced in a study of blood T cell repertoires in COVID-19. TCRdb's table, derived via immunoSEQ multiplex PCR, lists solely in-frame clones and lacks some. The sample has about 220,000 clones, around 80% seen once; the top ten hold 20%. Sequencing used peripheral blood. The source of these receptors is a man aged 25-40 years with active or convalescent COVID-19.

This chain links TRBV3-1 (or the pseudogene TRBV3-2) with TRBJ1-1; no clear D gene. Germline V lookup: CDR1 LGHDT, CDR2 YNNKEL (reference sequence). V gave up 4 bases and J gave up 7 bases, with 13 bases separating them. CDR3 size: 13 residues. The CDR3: CASSPWRTYEAFF. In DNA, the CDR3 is TGTGCCAGCAGCCCCTGGAGGACTTATGAAGCTTTCTTT.

CDR3 in amino acids: CACTGQSSYNEQFF. The CDR3 bases are TGTGCCTGCACGGGACAGAGCTCCTACAATGAGCAGTTCTTC. The chain couples TRBV28 to TRBJ2-1, with 7 positions matching TRBD1. The CDR3 loop spans 14 amino acids. Trimming took 11 bases from V and 0 from J; bases not matched to a gene: 7. CDR1 is MDHEN, CDR2 SYDVKM, per germline. Filled out from reference TRBV28 and TRBJ2-1, the complete variable domain reads DVKVTQSSRYLVKRTGEKVFLECVQDMDHENMFWYRQDPGLGLRLIYFSYDVKMKEKGDIPEGYSVSREKKERFSLILESASTNQTSMYLCACTGQSSYNEQFFGPGTRLTVL.

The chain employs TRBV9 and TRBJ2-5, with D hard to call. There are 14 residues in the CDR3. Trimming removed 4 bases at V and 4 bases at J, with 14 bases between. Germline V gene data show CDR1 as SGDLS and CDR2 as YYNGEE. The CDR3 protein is CASSPDSLGETQYF. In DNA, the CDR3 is TGTGCCAGCAGCCCAGACTCCCTAGGAGAGACCCAGTACTTC.

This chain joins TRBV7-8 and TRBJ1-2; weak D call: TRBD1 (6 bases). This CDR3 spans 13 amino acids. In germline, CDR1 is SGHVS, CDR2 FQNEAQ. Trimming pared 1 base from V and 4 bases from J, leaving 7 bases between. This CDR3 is CASSLDRAYGYTF. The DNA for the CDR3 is TGTGCCAGCAGCTTAGACAGGGCCTATGGCTACACCTTC.

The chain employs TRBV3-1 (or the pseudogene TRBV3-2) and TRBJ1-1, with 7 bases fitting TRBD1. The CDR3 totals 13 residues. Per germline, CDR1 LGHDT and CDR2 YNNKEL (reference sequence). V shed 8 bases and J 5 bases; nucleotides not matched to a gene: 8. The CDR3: CASDLGGRTEAFF. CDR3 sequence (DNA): TGTGCCAGCGACCTAGGGGGCCGGACTGAAGCTTTCTTT.

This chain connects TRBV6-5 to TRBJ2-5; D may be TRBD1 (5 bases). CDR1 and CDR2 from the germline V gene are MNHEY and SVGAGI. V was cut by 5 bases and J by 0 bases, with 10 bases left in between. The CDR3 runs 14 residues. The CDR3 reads CASSIAGYQETQYF. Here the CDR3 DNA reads TGTGCCAGCAGTATAGCAGGGTACCAAGAGACCCAGTACTTC.

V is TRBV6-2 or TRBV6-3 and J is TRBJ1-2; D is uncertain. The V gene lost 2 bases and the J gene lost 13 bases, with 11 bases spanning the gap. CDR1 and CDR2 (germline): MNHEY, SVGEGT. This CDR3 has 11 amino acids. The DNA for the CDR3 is TGTGCCAGCAGTTACCCGGGTGTAGGCACCTTC. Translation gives CASSYPGVGTF.

CDR3 region: CAWRIQGSYGYTF. The CDR3 nucleotides are TGTGCCTGGAGGATTCAGGGCAGCTATGGCTACACCTTC. This chain connects TRBV30 to TRBJ1-2; TRBD1 is a possible D gene (5 bases). Deletions cut 3 bases from V and 4 bases from J, with 12 bases between. The CDR3 has 13 residues. The germline CDR1 and CDR2 sequences are GTSNPN and SVGIG (reference sequence).

The CDR3 protein is CATSKPQDTQYF. The CDR3 nucleotides read TGTGCCACCAGCAAACCCCAGGATACGCAGTATTTT. The chain recombines TRBV15 with TRBJ2-3; the D is unclear. The CDR3 sequence is 12 residues long. CDR1 and CDR2 (germline): LNHNV, YYDKDF (reference sequence). The ends were cut back, 4 bases at V and 6 bases at J, with 8 bases in the middle.

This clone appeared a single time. Here the CDR3 DNA reads TGTGCCAGCGGATCGTGGGCGAGGAGGACTGAAGCTTTCTTT. It translates to CASGSWARRTEAFF. The chain combines TRBV28 with TRBJ1-1, with D uncertain. V lost 8 bases and J lost 5, with 18 bases in between. Germline V gene lookup returns CDR1 MDHEN and CDR2 SYDVKM. This CDR3 comprises 14 residues.

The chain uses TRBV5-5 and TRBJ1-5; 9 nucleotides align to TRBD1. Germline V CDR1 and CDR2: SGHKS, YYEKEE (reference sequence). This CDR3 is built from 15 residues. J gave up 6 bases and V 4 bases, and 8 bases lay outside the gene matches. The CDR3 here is CASSPDRGWIQPQHF. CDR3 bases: TGTGCCAGCAGCCCGGACAGGGGATGGATTCAGCCCCAGCATTTT. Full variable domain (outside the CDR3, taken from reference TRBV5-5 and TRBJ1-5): DAGVTQSPTHLIKTRGQQVTLRCSPISGHKSVSWYQQVLGQGPQFIFQYYEKEERGRGNFPDRFSARQFPNYSSELNVNALLLGDSALYLCASSPDRGWIQPQHFGDGTRLSIL.

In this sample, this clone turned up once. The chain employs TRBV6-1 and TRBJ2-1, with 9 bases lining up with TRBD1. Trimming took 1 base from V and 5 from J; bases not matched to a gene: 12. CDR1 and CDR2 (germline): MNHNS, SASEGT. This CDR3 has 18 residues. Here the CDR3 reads CASSEVASGTGKNNEQFF. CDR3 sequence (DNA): TGTGCCAGCAGTGAAGTGGCCTCGGGGACAGGGAAAAACAATGAGCAGTTCTTC.

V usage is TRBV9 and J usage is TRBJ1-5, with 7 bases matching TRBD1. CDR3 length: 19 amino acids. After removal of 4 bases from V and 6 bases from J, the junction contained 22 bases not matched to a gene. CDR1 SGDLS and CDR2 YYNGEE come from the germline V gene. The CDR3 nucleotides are TGTGCCAGCAGCCAACAGGGGACCACTCGTTCCCCCGGGAGTCAGCCCCAGCATTTT. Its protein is CASSQQGTTRSPGSQPQHF.

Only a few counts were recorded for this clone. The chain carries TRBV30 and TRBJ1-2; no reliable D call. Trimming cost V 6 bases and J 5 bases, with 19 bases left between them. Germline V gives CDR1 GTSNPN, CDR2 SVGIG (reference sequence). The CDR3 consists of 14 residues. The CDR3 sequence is CACPEGATSYGYTF. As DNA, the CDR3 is TGTGCCTGCCCCGAGGGAGCGACCTCGTATGGCTACACCTTC.